What follows are 9 T cell receptor beta chains derived from one specimen sequenced in a study of CD8+ T cells in alopecia areata. Treatment reported: oral pan-JAK inhibitor, 5-10 mg twice daily. RNA extraction and reverse transcription yielded cDNA as sequencing template. The protocol was immunoSEQ multiplex PCR, while the TCRdb copy is restricted to in-frame clones and leaves out a portion. The data contain about 92,000 clones, around 44% of them singletons. Sequencing was performed on CD8+ T cells sorted from blood, taken at week 24, from a patient treated with tofacitinib. Source of these receptors: a human donor with alopecia areata.

This clone has more than one count but fewer than ten. V is TRBV2 and J is TRBJ2-5; 8 positions match TRBD1. The CDR3 extends over 15 amino acids. Germline V lookup: CDR1 SNHLY, CDR2 FYNNEI. V dropped 2 bases and J dropped 5; count of bases not matched to a gene: 7. The CDR3 DNA sequence: TGTGCCAGCAGTGAAAGCGGACAGGGAATCGAGACCCAGTACTTC. Protein: CASSESGQGIETQYF.

The sample holds one count of this clone. The chain combines TRBV4-3 with TRBJ2-3; 7 nucleotides align to TRBD2. The V segment lost 1 base and the J segment 2 bases; nucleotides outside the gene matches: 6. CDR3 length: 16 amino acids. Germline-derived CDR1 and CDR2 are LGHNA and YSLEER. The CDR3 here is CASSQGPRLATDTQYF. As DNA, the CDR3 is TGCGCCAGCAGCCAAGGACCGAGACTAGCCACAGATACGCAGTATTTT.

This clone was seen a few times. This rearrangement joins TRBV4-2 to TRBJ1-4; D is perhaps TRBD1 (5 bases). The V gene's germline CDR1 is LGHNA and CDR2 YNFKEQ. The CDR3 has 16 amino acids. Trimming took off 6 bases at V and 0 bases at J, with 14 bases between the two ends. The CDR3 spells CASRSGGLATNEKLFF. CDR3 nucleotide sequence: TGTGCCAGCAGGAGTGGGGGACTAGCAACTAATGAAAAACTGTTTTTT.

V is TRBV29-1 and J is TRBJ2-7; the match to TRBD2 covers 9 bases. After removal of 7 bases from V and 4 bases from J, the junction contained 11 bases not matched to a gene. This CDR3 comprises 14 residues. The germline V gene has CDR1 SQVTM and CDR2 ANQGSEA. This chain's CDR3 is CSASGEREAYEQYF. The CDR3 nucleotides are TGCAGCGCGTCCGGGGAGCGGGAGGCGTACGAGCAGTACTTC.

The J gene is TRBJ2-7, the V gene TRBV27; D is possibly TRBD2 (5 bases). Trimming removed 5 bases from V and 4 bases from J, with 12 bases in between. The CDR3 consists of 13 residues. The germline V gene encodes CDR1 MNHEY and CDR2 SMNVEV (reference sequence). The CDR3: CASSAREGYEQYF. CDR3 DNA sequence: TGTGCCAGCAGTGCGAGAGAGGGTTACGAGCAGTACTTC.

The chain joins TRBV19 to TRBJ2-7, with D possibly called TRBD1 or TRBD2 (5 bases each). Trimming stripped 3 bases from V and 2 bases from J, with 14 bases between. Germline-derived CDR1 and CDR2 are LNHDA and SQIVND (reference sequence). The CDR3 is 15 amino acids. CDR3 DNA sequence: TGTGCCAGTAGTATCCAGGGAGAGTTGCCCTACGAGCAGTACTTC. Protein sequence: CASSIQGELPYEQYF.

The table lists this clone with a few counts. This chain links TRBV28 with TRBJ2-6; 12 nucleotides match TRBD2. V lost 3 bases, J lost 3 bases, and 9 bases stayed unmatched. Germline lookup yields CDR1 MDHEN and CDR2 SYDVKM. This CDR3 region has 19 residues. The CDR3 region is CASSFEMRLAGDGANVLTF. The CDR3 nucleotides read TGTGCCAGCAGTTTCGAGATGAGACTAGCGGGAGATGGGGCCAACGTCCTGACTTTC.

The V and J genes are TRBV29-1 and TRBJ2-7; D is unresolved. The V gene's germline CDR1 is SQVTM and CDR2 ANQGSEA. The CDR3 runs 12 residues. Trimming shortened V by 3 bases and J by 2 bases, and 8 bases separated the two germline ends. CDR3 sequence: CSVEYGPYEQYF. CDR3 nucleotides: TGCAGCGTTGAGTACGGTCCCTACGAGCAGTACTTC.

V gene TRBV29-1 combines with J gene TRBJ1-5, with D possibly being TRBD1 (5 bases). CDR3 length equals 13 residues. V was pared by 1 base and J by 7 bases, with 11 bases between. Germline V lookup: CDR1 SQVTM, CDR2 ANQGSEA. The CDR3 DNA follows: TGCAGCGTTGAAGGGGGGACGGGCCAGCCCCAGCATTTT. Translation: CSVEGGTGQPQHF.